A single sample is the source of the 15 T cell receptor beta chains below, sequenced in a study of T cell repertoires in cytomegalovirus infection. TCRdb reprocessed the reads with MiXCR, giving one entry per CDR3 protein. The sample records 200,000 to 300,000 distinct CDR3 sequences, about 13% being singletons. Sequencing used PBMCs. The receptors derive from a human donor in good health (CMV status not recorded). Some clones in this sample may be carry-over from other donors' samples.

This clonotype showed up just a few times. This chain links TRBV2 with TRBJ2-3, with 7 positions matching TRBD2. Germline CDR1 reads SNHLY; CDR2 reads FYNNEI. This CDR3 comprises 14 residues. Germline trimming cut 10 bases from V and 0 bases from J; bases unmatched to any gene: 7. The CDR3 DNA is TGTGCCACCACCCGGACTAGAAGCACAGATACGCAGTATTTT. It specifies CATTRTRSTDTQYF. The whole variable domain, remainder taken from reference TRBV2 and TRBJ2-3, is EPEVTQTPSHQVTQMGQEVILRCVPISNHLYFYWYRQILGQKVEFLVSFYNNEISEKSEIFDDQFSVERPDGSNFTLKIRSTKLEDSAMYFCATTRTRSTDTQYFGPGTRLTVL.

The chain employs TRBV28 and TRBJ1-3; 11 bases are a match to TRBD1. Germline V gene data show CDR1 as MDHEN and CDR2 as SYDVKM. The V segment lost 8 bases and the J segment 8 bases; nucleotides outside the gene matches: 5. The CDR3 runs to 13 residues. The chain's CDR3 is CASGDRGSYTIYF. The CDR3 DNA reads TGTGCCAGCGGGGACAGGGGGAGTTACACCATATATTTT.

This clonotype appeared a single time. It may be a read error: a sequence one base away is much more abundant. The rearrangement joins TRBV6-1 to TRBJ2-3; TRBD2 might be the D (6 bases). Germline lookup yields CDR1 MNHNS and CDR2 SASEGT. This CDR3 is built from 15 residues. The CDR3 DNA sequence: TGTGCCTGCAGGGACTGGGGAGCGTCTACAGATACGCAGTATTTT. It encodes CACRDWGASTDTQYF.

This clonotype was seen only a few times. V is TRBV18 and J is TRBJ1-1; D may be TRBD1 (5 bases). CDR1 is KGHSH, CDR2 LQKENI, per germline. This CDR3 is 17 amino acids long. Trimming cost V 2 bases and J 1 base, with 17 bases left between them. The CDR3 region is CASSPKGHRPGNTEAFF. As DNA, the CDR3 is TGTGCCAGCTCACCAAAAGGGCACAGGCCGGGGAACACTGAAGCTTTCTTT.

This rearrangement joins TRBV5-1 to TRBJ2-1, with TRBD1 matching 9 bases. With V trimmed by 0 bases and J by 0 bases, 7 bases remained unmatched. Germline V gene data show CDR1 as SGHRS and CDR2 as YFSETQ. The CDR3 has 18 amino acids. CDR3 amino acids: CASSLARTGASSYNEQFF. CDR3 DNA sequence: TGCGCCAGCAGCTTGGCCAGGACAGGGGCTAGCTCCTACAATGAGCAGTTCTTC.

This clonotype was picked up a small number of times. J is TRBJ2-5 and V is TRBV14; 9 positions match TRBD2. The germline V gene has CDR1 SGHDN and CDR2 FVKESK. CDR3 length: 17 amino acids. J gave up 2 bases and V 3 bases, and 10 bases lay outside the gene matches. Here the CDR3 DNA reads TGTGCCAGCAGCCAGGATTTTGGACTAGCGCGACAAGAGACCCAGTACTTC. This codes for CASSQDFGLARQETQYF.

The chain links TRBV7-9 to TRBJ1-1; D call uncertain. The V gene lost 3 bases and the J gene lost 11 bases, with 7 bases spanning the gap. The germline gives CDR1 SEHNR, CDR2 FQNEAQ (reference sequence). This CDR3 is built from 10 residues. As DNA, the CDR3 is TGTGCCAGCAGCTTCCTGGAGGCTTTCTTT. Translating gives CASSFLEAFF. The full variable domain, completed using reference TRBV7-9 and TRBJ1-1, is DTGVSQNPRHKITKRGQNVTFRCDPISEHNRLYWYRQTLGQGPEFLTYFQNEAQLEKSRLLSDRFSAERPKGSFSTLEIQRTEQGDSAMYLCASSFLEAFFGQGTRLTVV.

This clonotype was detected many times. The chain combines TRBV12-3 or TRBV12-4 with TRBJ2-3; a weak D match, TRBD2 (6 bases). The CDR3 runs to 14 residues. The V end was cut by 4 bases, the J end by 2 bases, with 10 bases between. Written as DNA, the CDR3 is TGTGCCAGCAGTTCAGGCGGGACCACAGATACGCAGTATTTT. As protein: CASSSGGTTDTQYF.

Concerning this clonotype itself: A much more abundant neighbour one base away suggests this may be a read error. V usage is TRBV20-1 and J usage is TRBJ2-7, with a tentative D call TRBD1 (8 bases). Trimming removed 3 bases from V and 2 bases from J, with 14 bases in between. The CDR3 length is 14 residues. From germline, CDR1 is DFQATT and CDR2 SNEGSKA (reference sequence). The CDR3 protein is CSARGGTGPYEQYF. The CDR3 DNA follows: TGCAGTGCTAGGGGGGGGACAGGCCCCTACGAGCAGTACTTC.

This clonotype was recorded at least ten times. This chain connects TRBV7-3 to TRBJ2-1; possible D gene TRBD1, 6 bases. CDR1 is SGHTA, CDR2 FQGTGA, per germline. This CDR3 contains 15 residues. Trimming took 5 bases from V and 1 from J, leaving 12 bases between them. The CDR3 DNA follows: TGTGCCAGCAGCACCCAAGGGGGATCCTACAATGAGCAGTTCTTC. It yields the protein CASSTQGGSYNEQFF.

This clonotype was counted ten times or more. The V gene is TRBV7-8, the J gene TRBJ1-1, with D maybe TRBD1 (5 bases). The ends were cut back, 6 bases at V and 3 bases at J, with 17 bases in the middle. This CDR3 comprises 15 residues. CDR1 and CDR2 (germline): SGHVS, FQNEAQ. CDR3: CASSPGRGLYTEAFF. The CDR3, as DNA: TGTGCCAGCAGTCCCGGGAGGGGTCTCTACACTGAAGCTTTCTTT.

The table lists this clonotype with a few counts. Here the CDR3 DNA reads TGCGCCAGCGGCGGCGGGAATGGTGAAGAGACCCAGTACTTC. Its translation: CASGGGNGEETQYF. The chain recombines TRBV5-1 with TRBJ2-5; D is perhaps TRBD2 (6 bases). This CDR3 spans 14 amino acids. Per the germline V gene, CDR1 is SGHRS and CDR2 is YFSETQ. V lost 7 bases and J lost 3, with 16 bases in between.

This clonotype was seen ten or more times. The chain combines TRBV28 with TRBJ1-6; TRBD1 aligns across 7 bases. Germline V CDR1 and CDR2: MDHEN, SYDVKM. J lost 7 bases, V lost 2 bases, and 5 bases had no gene match. The CDR3 spans 15 residues. The CDR3 nucleotides are TGTGCCAGCAGTTTACAACAGGGGAGGAATTCACCCCTCCACTTT. It is translated as CASSLQQGRNSPLHF.

This clonotype was observed a few times. V and J are TRBV5-1 and TRBJ2-7, with D perhaps matching TRBD2 (5 bases). Germline lookup yields CDR1 SGHRS and CDR2 YFSETQ. The CDR3 runs 18 residues. Trimming took off 2 bases at V and 0 bases at J, with 21 bases between the two ends. CDR3 residues: CASSFDLRGLGSSYEQYF. The CDR3 nucleotides are TGCGCCAGCAGCTTCGATCTCCGTGGTTTGGGGAGCTCCTACGAGCAGTACTTC.

This clonotype has ten or more counts. The V gene is TRBV7-2, the J gene TRBJ2-4; no clear D. The CDR3 extends over 17 amino acids. Deletions cut 6 bases from V and 0 bases from J, with 18 bases between. Germline V gene data show CDR1 as SGHTA and CDR2 as FQGNSA. The chain's CDR3 is CASSFFPEFLAKNIQYF. Written as DNA, the CDR3 is TGTGCCAGCAGTTTTTTCCCGGAGTTTCTAGCCAAAAACATTCAGTACTTC. The whole variable domain, filled in from reference TRBV7-2 and TRBJ2-4, reads GAGVSQSPSNKVTEKGKDVELRCDPISGHTALYWYRQSLGQGLEFLIYFQGNSAPDKSGLPSDRFSAERTGGSVSTLTIQRTQQEDSAVYLCASSFFPEFLAKNIQYFGAGTRLSVL.